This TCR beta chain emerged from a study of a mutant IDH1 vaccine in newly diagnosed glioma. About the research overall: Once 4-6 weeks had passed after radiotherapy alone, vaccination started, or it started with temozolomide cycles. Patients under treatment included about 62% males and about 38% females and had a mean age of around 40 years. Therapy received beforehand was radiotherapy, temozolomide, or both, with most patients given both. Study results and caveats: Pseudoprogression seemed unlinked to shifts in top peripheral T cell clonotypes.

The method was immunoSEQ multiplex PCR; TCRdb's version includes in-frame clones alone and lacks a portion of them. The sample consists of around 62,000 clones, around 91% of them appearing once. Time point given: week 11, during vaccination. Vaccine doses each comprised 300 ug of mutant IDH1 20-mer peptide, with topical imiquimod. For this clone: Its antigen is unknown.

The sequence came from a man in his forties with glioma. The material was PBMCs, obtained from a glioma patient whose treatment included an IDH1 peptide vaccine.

CDR3 residues: CASSLQGPNTEAFF. CDR3 bases: TGTGCCAGCAGCCTACAGGGGCCGAACACTGAAGCTTTCTTT. The chain uses TRBV11-3 and TRBJ1-1; TRBD1 aligns across 7 bases. J was trimmed by 1 base and V by 5 bases; bases with no gene match: 4. The length of the CDR3 is 14 residues. From germline, CDR1 is SGHNT and CDR2 YENEEA.